Listed here are 21 T cell receptor beta chains from one sample, sequenced in a study of T-cell reconstitution after alpha-beta-depleted transplantation in children. The TCRbeta library was prepared with unique molecular identifiers. TCRdb independently ran MiXCR on the PCR reads; one entry per CDR3 protein. The profile shows hundreds of thousands of distinct CDR3 sequences, over 15% of them singletons. Sequencing was performed on PBMCs, mostly from graft donor cells, taken 360 days after TCRalphabeta/CD19-depleted stem cell transplant. The receptors stem from a male patient aged 2 to 9 who had a stem cell transplant for acute lymphoblastic leukemia, so the T cells may come from the graft donor.

This sequence joins TRBV15 and TRBJ1-6; D perhaps matches TRBD1 (5 bases). The CDR3 contains 18 residues. V lost 0 bases and J lost 2, with 14 bases in between. Germline V CDR1 and CDR2: LNHNV, YYDKDF (reference sequence). As DNA, the CDR3 is TGTGCCACCAGCAGAGATCGGTCTAGGGGCGCCTATAATTCACCCCTCCACTTT. This gives the protein CATSRDRSRGAYNSPLHF.

The V call is TRBV10-2, the J call TRBJ2-2; D uncertain. Trimming shortened V by 6 bases and J by 5 bases, and 13 bases separated the two germline ends. This CDR3 region has 14 residues. The germline CDR1 and CDR2 sequences are WSHSY and SAAADI. The CDR3 region has the DNA TGCGCCAGCAGCCACGGACGGCGGACCGGGGAGCTGTTTTTT. The encoded protein is CASSHGRRTGELFF.

The chain combines TRBV5-1 with TRBJ2-1, with 10 bases identical to TRBD2. This CDR3 is 16 amino acids long. With 4 bases clipped from V and 2 bases from J, the junction kept 6 bases outside the gene matches. Germline values: CDR1 SGHRS, CDR2 YFSETQ. This chain's CDR3 is CASSRGTSETYNEQFF. In DNA form, the CDR3 reads TGCGCCAGCAGCAGGGGGACTAGCGAGACCTACAATGAGCAGTTCTTC.

The chain has TRBV14 and TRBJ2-7, with D possibly being TRBD1 (6 bases). CDR1 is SGHDN, CDR2 FVKESK, per germline. V was pared by 4 bases and J by 0 bases, with 16 bases between. This CDR3 spans 16 amino acids. This chain's CDR3 is CASSLRTGPPSYEQYF. CDR3 in DNA: TGTGCCAGCAGCCTCCGAACAGGGCCCCCCTCCTACGAGCAGTACTTC.

The rearrangement uses TRBV7-6 and TRBJ2-4; D possibly corresponds to TRBD2 (7 bases). Germline CDR1 SGHVS, CDR2 FNYEAQ. The V end was cut by 3 bases, the J end by 6 bases, with 12 bases between. The CDR3 totals 14 residues. The chain's CDR3 is CASSFGGPGNIQYF. In nucleotides, the CDR3 is TGTGCCAGCAGCTTCGGGGGGCCTGGAAACATTCAGTACTTC. The full variable domain, its missing parts supplied by reference TRBV7-6 and TRBJ2-4, is GAGVSQSPRYKVTKRGQDVALRCDPISGHVSLYWYRQALGQGPEFLTYFNYEAQQDKSGLPNDRFSAERPEGSISTLTIQRTEQRDSAMYRCASSFGGPGNIQYFGAGTRLSVL.

The V and J genes are TRBV7-2 and TRBJ2-7; D call uncertain. V shed 6 bases and J shed 6 bases, with 15 bases lying between them. Germline CDR1 is SGHTA and CDR2 is FQGNSA. This CDR3 comprises 13 residues. The CDR3 DNA is TGTGCCAGCAGACAGACCCCCAGGACCGAGCAGTACTTC. It specifies CASRQTPRTEQYF.

The V call is TRBV7-2, the J call TRBJ2-5; D is ambiguous. Germline CDR1 reads SGHTA; CDR2 reads FQGNSA. The CDR3 has 15 amino acids. V was trimmed by 3 bases and J by 2 bases, leaving 13 bases between them. The CDR3 spells CASSLIRTAQETQYF. As DNA, the CDR3 is TGTGCCAGCAGCTTGATACGGACGGCACAAGAGACCCAGTACTTC.

This clonotype occurred many times. The rearrangement uses TRBV7-9 and TRBJ2-5; D uncertain. The V gene's germline CDR1 is SEHNR and CDR2 FQNEAQ (reference sequence). The germline V and J ends were trimmed by 5 bases and 2 bases, with 12 bases remaining between them. This CDR3 region has 14 residues. CDR3 residues: CASSPAIFQETQYF. The CDR3, as DNA: TGTGCCAGCAGCCCCGCCATCTTTCAAGAGACCCAGTACTTC.

This clonotype was picked up a small number of times. V usage is TRBV3-1 and J usage is TRBJ2-7, with 9 bases that match TRBD2. In germline, CDR1 is LGHDT, CDR2 YNNKEL (reference sequence). The ends lost 3 bases at V and 3 bases at J; junction bases unmatched: 3. This CDR3 region has 14 residues. The DNA of the CDR3 is TGTGCCAGCAGCCAGGGACTAGCTATCTACGAGCAGTACTTC. This translates into CASSQGLAIYEQYF.

This clonotype was picked up a small number of times. V gene TRBV10-3 combines with J gene TRBJ2-3; D unclear. The V gene's germline CDR1 is ENHRY and CDR2 SYGVKD. V was pared by 10 bases and J by 4 bases, with 15 bases between. This CDR3 has 13 residues. DNA of the CDR3: TGTGCCACCGAATCAGGTGACGCAGATACGCAGTATTTT. Translating gives CATESGDADTQYF.

This clonotype came up a few times. V gene TRBV6-6 combines with J gene TRBJ2-7; D is ambiguous. The germline CDR1 and CDR2 sequences are MNHNY and SVGAGI (reference sequence). CDR3 length: 13 amino acids. V was trimmed by 2 bases and J by 5 bases, leaving 10 bases between them. The CDR3 region has the DNA TGTGCCAGCAGTTACCTGCAGGTCCACGAGCAGTACTTC. Translated, it gives CASSYLQVHEQYF.

The V and J genes are TRBV20-1 and TRBJ2-3; D possibly uses TRBD1 or TRBD2 (5 bases each). Germline values: CDR1 DFQATT, CDR2 SNEGSKA (reference sequence). The CDR3 covers 14 residues. The V end lost 5 bases, the J end lost 5 bases, and 17 bases lay between the germline ends. The CDR3 is CSAARPGTQDTQYF. CDR3 coding DNA: TGCAGTGCTGCCCGACCCGGGACCCAAGATACGCAGTATTTT.

The gene calls are TRBV11-2 and TRBJ2-5; weak D call: TRBD2 (6 bases). V lost 5 bases and J 0 bases, leaving 10 bases between the germline ends. The CDR3 sequence is 14 residues long. Per the germline V gene, CDR1 is SGHAT and CDR2 is FQNNGV. Here the CDR3 DNA reads TGTGCCAGCAGCCCCGCGGGGTACCAAGAGACCCAGTACTTC. Translated: CASSPAGYQETQYF.

The chain employs TRBV12-3 or TRBV12-4 and TRBJ2-2, with 11 positions matching TRBD1. The CDR3 loop spans 15 amino acids. V trimming: 3 bases; J trimming: 6 bases; junction bases outside the gene matches: 3. CDR3: CASSLGQGVAGELFF. For the CDR3, the DNA is TGTGCCAGCAGTTTGGGACAGGGGGTTGCCGGGGAGCTGTTTTTT.

The chain couples TRBV7-9 to TRBJ1-4; weak D call: TRBD1 (5 bases). The CDR3 consists of 13 residues. Germline V gene data show CDR1 as SEHNR and CDR2 as FQNEAQ (reference sequence). V lost 5 bases, J lost 6 bases, and 10 bases lay in between. In DNA, the CDR3 is TGTGCCAGCAGCAGAGGGACGGATGAAAAACTGTTTTTT. Translating it yields CASSRGTDEKLFF.

The genes are TRBV24-1 and TRBJ2-7; no clear D gene. Deletions cut 2 bases from V and 5 bases from J, with 9 bases between. The germline gives CDR1 KGHDR, CDR2 SFDVKD. CDR3 length equals 13 residues. The CDR3 DNA is TGTGCCACCAGTGATTCCGGGTCCCACGAGCAGTACTTC. Translation gives CATSDSGSHEQYF.

Many counts were recorded for this clonotype. The rearrangement joins TRBV6-5 to TRBJ1-2, with D possibly matching TRBD1 (5 bases). The CDR3 covers 15 residues. Germline V gene sequence: CDR1 MNHEY, CDR2 SVGAGI. The germline V and J ends were trimmed by 0 bases and 1 base, with 9 bases remaining between them. CDR3 sequence (DNA): TGTGCCAGCAGTTACTCGGGACCGGGTAACTATGGCTACACCTTC. Amino acids: CASSYSGPGNYGYTF.

The table lists this clonotype with many counts. This sequence joins TRBV5-1 and TRBJ2-7; D assignment may be TRBD1 or TRBD2 (5 bases each). V lost 0 bases to trimming and J lost 2 bases, with 12 bases between them. The CDR3 sequence is 15 residues long. Germline-derived CDR1 and CDR2 are SGHRS and YFSETQ. The CDR3 is CASSLGDVFTYEQYF. DNA for the CDR3: TGCGCCAGCAGCTTGGGGGACGTCTTTACCTACGAGCAGTACTTC.

The chain has TRBV7-7 and TRBJ2-5; possibly TRBD1 for D (5 bases). Germline V gene sequence: CDR1 SSHAT, CDR2 FNYEAQ (reference sequence). Trimming pared 5 bases from V and 2 bases from J, leaving 15 bases between. The CDR3 covers 15 residues. The CDR3 region has the DNA TGTGCCAGCAGCCCCGACAGTAATTCTCAAGAGACCCAGTACTTC. It translates to CASSPDSNSQETQYF.

The chain couples TRBV6-4 to TRBJ1-5, with D uncertain. With 6 bases removed from V and 4 bases from J, the gap between germline ends came to 16 bases. This CDR3 has 15 residues. CDR1 MRHNA and CDR2 SNTAGT come from the germline V gene. The CDR3 is CASSHEWQRNQPQHF. Written as DNA, the CDR3 is TGTGCCAGCAGCCACGAGTGGCAGAGGAATCAGCCCCAGCATTTT.

This chain connects TRBV6-5 to TRBJ2-7, with 7 nucleotides matching TRBD2. The CDR3 covers 19 residues. Germline CDR1 MNHEY, CDR2 SVGAGI. The junction had 20 bases not matched to a gene; V was cut back by 2 bases and J by 4 bases. The CDR3 loop is CASSYRGGTRSPGQYEQYF. DNA for the CDR3: TGTGCCAGCAGTTACCGCGGGGGAACGCGAAGCCCTGGCCAGTACGAGCAGTACTTC.